The T cell receptor beta chain under discussion was sequenced for a study of T cells in women clearing cervical HPV infection. About the research overall: Case blood drawn at lesion detection; control blood after infection cleared. Study-level results: Controls had more TRBV6-7 (about 0.16%) than cases (around 0.11%).

All donors had a single incident cervical HPV16 infection, not prevalent. The germline V gene has CDR1 PRHDT and CDR2 FYEKMQ (reference sequence). The CDR3 consists of 14 residues. Produced via immunoSEQ multiplex PCR; TCRdb's table is partial and in-frame only. Its clone listing holds around 19,000 clones. For this clone: Its specificity is unknown. The CDR3 goes on 3 residues after the read ends, and that part is filled in from the germline J gene.

The source of this sequence is a woman between 18 and 70 years old with a cervical HPV16 infection that either progressed to CIN3+ or cleared (not recorded which). Input material: blood buffy coat. The chain is built from TRBV13 and TRBJ1-2, with D possibly matching TRBD1 (5 bases). CDR3 in amino acids: CASSLTPPGVDYTF. The DNA read from the CDR3 is TGTGCCAGCAGCTTAACACCCCCGGGGGTCGAC.